This T cell receptor beta chain derives from a study of CD8 T cells in ankylosing spondylitis. Points from the study as a whole: Matched ankylosing spondylitis synovial fluid reportedly showed significant enrichment of disease-linked clones.

This clonotype has a handful of counts. The antigen is unknown. Making the TCR beta libraries involved quantitative 5'-RACE with molecular barcodes. TCRdb re-called the 5' RACE reads through MiXCR, storing one row per CDR3 protein. The sample carries 40,000 or so distinct CDR3 sequences, less than 3.5% recorded once. The CDR3 totals 17 residues. The V call is TRBV21-1, the J call TRBJ2-3; the table's D call, TRBD2, has no DNA check behind it. TRBV21-1 is a documented pseudogene. This receptor was taken from a male donor with ankylosing spondylitis or in good health (not recorded which). The sequenced sample was blood, either unsorted or a sorted T cell fraction (not recorded which). CDR3 bases: TGTGCCAGCATCGACAGAACCCTAGCGGAAAGCACAGATACGCAGTATTTT. Its translation: CASIDRTLAESTDTQYF.